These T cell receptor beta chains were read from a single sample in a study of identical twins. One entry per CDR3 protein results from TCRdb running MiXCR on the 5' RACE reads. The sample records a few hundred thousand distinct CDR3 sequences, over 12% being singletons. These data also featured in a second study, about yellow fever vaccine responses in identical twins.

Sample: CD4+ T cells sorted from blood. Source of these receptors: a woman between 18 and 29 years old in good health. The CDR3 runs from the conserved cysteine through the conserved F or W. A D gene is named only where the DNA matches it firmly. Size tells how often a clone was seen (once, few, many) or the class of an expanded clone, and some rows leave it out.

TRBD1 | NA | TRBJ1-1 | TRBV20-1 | CSARDQGGMNTEAFF | TGCAGTGCTAGAGATCAGGGGGGAATGAACACTGAAGCTTTCTTT
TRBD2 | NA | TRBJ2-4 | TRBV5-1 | CASSWSGGIAKNIQYF | TGCGCCAGCAGCTGGAGCGGGGGGATAGCCAAAAACATTCAGTACTTC
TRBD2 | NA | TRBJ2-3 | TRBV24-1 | CATGGLAGGTDTQYF | TGTGCCACCGGAGGACTAGCGGGGGGCACAGATACGCAGTATTTT
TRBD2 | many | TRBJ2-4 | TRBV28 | CASSFSVAGVRTKNIQYF | TGTGCCAGCAGTTTTTCGGTAGCGGGAGTTAGAACCAAAAACATTCAGTACTTC
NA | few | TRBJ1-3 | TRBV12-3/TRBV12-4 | CASTTSPRGNTIYF | TGTGCCAGCACCACGAGTCCGCGAGGAAACACCATATATTTT
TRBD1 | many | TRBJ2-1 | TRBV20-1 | CSARTGGSYNEQFF | TGCAGTGCTAGGACAGGGGGATCCTACAATGAGCAGTTCTTC
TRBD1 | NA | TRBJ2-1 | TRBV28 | CASSPRTGESYNEQFF | TGTGCCAGCAGTCCTCGGACAGGGGAGTCTTACAATGAGCAGTTCTTC
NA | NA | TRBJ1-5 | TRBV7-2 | CASSLGWGVNQPQHF | TGTGCCAGCAGCTTAGGCTGGGGGGTGAATCAGCCCCAGCATTTT
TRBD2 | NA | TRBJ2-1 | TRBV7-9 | CASSSGTSGSFVQFF | TGTGCCAGCAGCTCTGGGACTAGCGGGAGTTTTGTGCAGTTCTTC
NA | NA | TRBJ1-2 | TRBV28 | CASSFADFRGNYGYTF | TGTGCCAGCAGTTTTGCGGACTTTCGGGGGAACTATGGCTACACCTTC
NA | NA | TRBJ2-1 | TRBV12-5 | CASGLVQSLNEQFF | TGTGCTAGTGGTTTGGTACAGAGCCTGAATGAGCAGTTCTTC
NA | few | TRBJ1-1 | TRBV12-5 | CASGLGVDRTEAFF | TGTGCTAGTGGTCTCGGGGTTGATCGCACTGAAGCTTTCTTT
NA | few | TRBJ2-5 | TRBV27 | CASSSLQGKETQYF | TGTGCCAGCAGTTCACTCCAGGGTAAAGAGACCCAGTACTTC
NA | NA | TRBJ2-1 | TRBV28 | CASSLSGGGPSSYNEQFF | TGTGCCAGCAGTTTAAGCGGAGGGGGACCCAGCTCCTACAATGAGCAGTTCTTC
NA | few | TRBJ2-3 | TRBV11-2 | CASSSQAFEGLDTQYF | TGTGCCAGCAGCTCCCAGGCCTTTGAGGGGTTGGATACGCAGTATTTT
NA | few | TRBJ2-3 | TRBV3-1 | CASSQGVDLRSDTQYF | TGTGCCAGCAGCCAAGGGGTTGACTTGCGGTCCGATACGCAGTATTTT
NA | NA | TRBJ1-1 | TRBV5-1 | CATREQGNMNTEAFF | TGCGCCACCCGGGAGCAGGGAAATATGAACACTGAAGCTTTCTTT
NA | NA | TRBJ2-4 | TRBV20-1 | CSVFSPSKDTKNIQYF | TGCAGTGTCTTTTCCCCAAGTAAAGATACCAAAAACATTCAGTACTTC
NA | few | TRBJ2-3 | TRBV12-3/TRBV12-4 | CASRDSLTDTQYF | TGTGCCAGCAGGGACAGCCTCACAGATACGCAGTATTTT
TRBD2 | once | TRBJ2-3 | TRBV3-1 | CASSQDRGTSGRRDTQYF | TGTGCCAGCAGCCAAGATAGGGGCACTAGCGGGAGGCGGGATACGCAGTATTTT
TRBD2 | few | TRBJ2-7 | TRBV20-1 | CSARTSGTYEQYF | TGCAGTGCAAGGACTAGCGGGACCTACGAGCAGTACTTC
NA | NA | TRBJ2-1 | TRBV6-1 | CASSGNSGGVTYNEQFF | TGTGCCAGCAGTGGGAACAGCGGAGGGGTTACCTACAATGAGCAGTTCTTC
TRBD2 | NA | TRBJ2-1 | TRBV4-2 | CASSRQLAPNNEQFF | TGTGCCAGCAGCCGACAACTAGCGCCGAACAATGAGCAGTTCTTC
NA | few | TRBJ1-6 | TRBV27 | CASSPVYNSPLHF | TGTGCCAGCAGTCCGGTTTATAATTCACCCCTCCACTTT
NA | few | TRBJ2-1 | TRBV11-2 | CASWENNEQFF | TGTGCCAGCTGGGAAAACAATGAGCAGTTCTTC
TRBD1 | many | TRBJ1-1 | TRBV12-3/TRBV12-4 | CASKKRGQLNTEAFF | TGTGCCAGCAAAAAGCGGGGACAGCTGAACACTGAAGCTTTCTTT
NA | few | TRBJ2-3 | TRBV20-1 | CSASGPPPDTQYF | TGCAGTGCTAGTGGTCCCCCCCCAGATACGCAGTATTTT
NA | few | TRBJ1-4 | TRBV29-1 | CSVEDSGYNEKLFF | TGCAGCGTTGAAGATTCAGGGTATAATGAAAAACTGTTTTTT
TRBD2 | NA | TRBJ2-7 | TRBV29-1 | CSVKLAGEQYF | TGCAGCGTCAAACTAGCGGGAGAGCAGTACTTC
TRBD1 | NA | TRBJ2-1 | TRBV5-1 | CASSLGGTGYGNEQFF | TGCGCCAGCAGCTTGGGGGGGACAGGGTATGGCAATGAGCAGTTCTTC
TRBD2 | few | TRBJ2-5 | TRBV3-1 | CASRSSGREETQYF | TGTGCCAGCAGGTCCAGCGGGAGAGAAGAGACCCAGTACTTC
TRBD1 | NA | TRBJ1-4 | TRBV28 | CASSPRTGLFF | TGTGCCAGCAGTCCCAGGACAGGGCTGTTTTTT
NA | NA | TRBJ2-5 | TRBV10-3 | CAISQEETQYF | TGTGCCATCAGCCAGGAAGAGACCCAGTACTTC
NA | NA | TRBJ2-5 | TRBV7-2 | CASRPANLGGLETQYF | TGTGCCAGCAGACCTGCTAACTTAGGGGGATTAGAGACCCAGTACTTC
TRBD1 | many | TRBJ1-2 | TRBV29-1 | CSVLPRGTGPRYGYTF | TGCAGCGTTCTGCCCCGAGGGACAGGGCCTCGGTATGGCTACACCTTC
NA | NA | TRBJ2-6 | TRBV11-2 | CASSSLGASGANVLTF | TGTGCCAGCAGCTCCCTAGGGGCCTCTGGGGCCAACGTCCTGACTTTC
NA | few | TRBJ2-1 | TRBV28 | CASTSGGAGTDNEQFF | TGTGCCAGCACCTCAGGGGGAGCGGGAACCGACAATGAGCAGTTCTTC
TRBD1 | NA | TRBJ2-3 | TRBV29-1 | CSVEDRADTQYF | TGCAGCGTTGAGGACAGGGCAGATACGCAGTATTTT
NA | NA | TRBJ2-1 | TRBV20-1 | CSARDTGIGYNEQFF | TGCAGTGCTAGGGATACAGGGATCGGCTACAATGAGCAGTTCTTC
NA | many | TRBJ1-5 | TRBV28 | CASSRRGQLGDQPQHF | TGTGCCAGCAGTCGCCGGGGCCAACTTGGGGATCAGCCCCAGCATTTT
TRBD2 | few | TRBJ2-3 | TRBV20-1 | CSAIRLAGIDTQYF | TGCAGTGCCATAAGACTAGCGGGAATAGATACGCAGTATTTT
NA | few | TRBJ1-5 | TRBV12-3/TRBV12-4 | CASTLAPRNNQPQHF | TGTGCCAGCACCTTAGCACCAAGGAACAATCAGCCCCAGCATTTT